This T cell receptor beta chain was profiled in a study of T-cell reconstitution after alpha-beta-depleted transplantation in children. The CDR3 is made up of 15 amino acids. The V gene lost 0 bases and the J gene lost 5 bases, with 12 bases spanning the gap. The authors prepared the TCRbeta library with unique molecular identifiers. TCRdb redid the calling of the PCR reads with MiXCR, one entry per CDR3 protein. The data show approximately 270,000 distinct CDR3 sequences, 9.9% seen once. The TCR was taken from a human donor who donated a stem cell graft to a child with SCID. This chain uses TRBV12-3 or TRBV12-4 with TRBJ2-3, with a weak D call TRBD1 (6 bases). The sample in question was PBMCs from the stem cell graft donor, obtained from the stem cell graft. The CDR3 sequence: CASSLAGAAIDTQYF. CDR3 DNA sequence: TGTGCCAGCAGTTTAGCGGGGGCCGCCATAGATACGCAGTATTTT.